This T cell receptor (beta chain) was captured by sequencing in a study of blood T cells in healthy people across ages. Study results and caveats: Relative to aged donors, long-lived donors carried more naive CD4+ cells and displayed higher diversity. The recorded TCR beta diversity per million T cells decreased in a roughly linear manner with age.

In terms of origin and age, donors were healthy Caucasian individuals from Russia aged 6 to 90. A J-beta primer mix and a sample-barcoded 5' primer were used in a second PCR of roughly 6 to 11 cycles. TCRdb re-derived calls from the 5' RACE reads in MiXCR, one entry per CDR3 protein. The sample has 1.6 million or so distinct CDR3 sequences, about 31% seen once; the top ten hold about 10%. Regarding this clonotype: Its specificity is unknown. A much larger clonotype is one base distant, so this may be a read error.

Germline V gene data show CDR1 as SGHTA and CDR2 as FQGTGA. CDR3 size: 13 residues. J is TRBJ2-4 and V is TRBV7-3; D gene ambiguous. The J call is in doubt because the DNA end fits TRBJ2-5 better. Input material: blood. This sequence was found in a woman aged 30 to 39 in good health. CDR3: CAGSFGRLETQYF. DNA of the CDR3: TGTGCCGGCAGCTTTGGTCGCTTGGAGACCCAGTACTTC.